The T cell receptor (beta chain) described here comes from a study of blood T cell repertoires in COVID-19. For the study at large: Samples came from the United States, Italy and Spain, spanning acute and convalescent COVID-19. PBMCs, B-cell-depleted T cells, or T cells provided the cDNA or gDNA that made up the material.

Original processing methods: Reference gene primer amplification in the assay estimated nucleated cell counts. Assay: immunoSEQ multiplex PCR; the TCRdb copy retains only in-frame clones and omits some. That table supplies the V and J calls and clone size; D and trimming were determined from the DNA. The sample holds about 130,000 clones, approximately 85% seen once. The CDR3 extends over 14 amino acids. Germline loops: CDR1 LNHDA, CDR2 SQIVND (reference sequence). The ends were cut back, 8 bases at V and 4 bases at J, with 17 bases in the middle. The gene calls are TRBV19 and TRBJ2-5; possible D gene TRBD1, 6 bases. This clonotype was obtained from a human donor in a cohort sampled during active COVID-19. Sequenced sample: peripheral blood. The CDR3 is CASSGDTGRETQYF. CDR3 nucleotides: TGTGCCAGTTCTGGGGACACTGGGAGAGAGACCCAGTACTTC.